In its sample, the clone carrying this T cell receptor (beta chain) was seen many times. The antigen is undetermined. These data originate in a study of Graves' ophthalmopathy and Graves' hyperthyroidism. Study-wide findings and caveats: The majority of expanded thyroid clonotypes above 0.001 frequency also occurred in blood. As the model predicted ophthalmopathy progression, it achieved a sensitivity of 70.59% and a specificity of approximately 72%. An 81.08% specificity and about 90% sensitivity were achieved by a 13-signature model that separated ophthalmopathy from stable hyperthyroidism.

Beta-chain TCR CDR3 regions were amplified from RNA transcripts. First-round RT-PCR employed HTBI primers, with a second-round multiplex PCR after it. TCRdb reanalysed the multiplex PCR reads using MiXCR and keeps one entry per CDR3 protein. Of over a million distinct CDR3 sequences in the sample, 36% were seen once. Germline CDR1 and CDR2: ENHRY and SYGVKD. Trimming cost V 10 bases and J 1 base, with 7 bases left between them. The CDR3 is 11 residues long. The diagnostic workup employed clinical symptoms, serum thyroxine, TRAb, thyroid ultrasound and orbital computed tomography. Sequencing was carried out using peripheral blood or thyroid tissue (not recorded which). The sequence derives from an adult man with Graves' hyperthyroidism. This chain joins TRBV10-3 and TRBJ1-1; a possible D gene is TRBD1 (5 bases). The CDR3 is CATTGNTEAFF. The DNA of the CDR3 is TGTGCCACAACAGGGAACACTGAAGCTTTCTTT.